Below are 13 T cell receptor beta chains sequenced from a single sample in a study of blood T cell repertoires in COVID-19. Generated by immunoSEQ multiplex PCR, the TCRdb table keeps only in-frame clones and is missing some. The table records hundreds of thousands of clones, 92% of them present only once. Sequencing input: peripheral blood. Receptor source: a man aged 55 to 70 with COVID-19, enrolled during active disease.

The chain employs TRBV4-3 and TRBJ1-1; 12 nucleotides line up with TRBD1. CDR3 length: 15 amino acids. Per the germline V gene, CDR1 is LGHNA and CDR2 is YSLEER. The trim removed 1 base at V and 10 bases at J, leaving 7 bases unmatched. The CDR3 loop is CASSQGTRDRGLAFF. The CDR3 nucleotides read TGCGCCAGCAGCCAAGGGACCCGGGACAGGGGGCTAGCTTTCTTT.

CDR3 residues: CASTRQKNTEAFF. CDR3 sequence (DNA): TGTGCCAGTACCAGACAGAAGAACACTGAAGCTTTCTTT. The chain carries TRBV19 and TRBJ1-1, with D possibly being TRBD1 (5 bases). V was shortened by 7 bases and J by 1 base, with 10 bases between the two germline ends. The V gene's germline CDR1 is LNHDA and CDR2 SQIVND (reference sequence). This CDR3 is 13 amino acids long. The variable domain in full, with the rest retrieved from reference TRBV19 and TRBJ1-1, is DGGITQSPKYLFRKEGQNVTLSCEQNLNHDAMYWYRQDPGQGLRLIYYSQIVNDFQKGDIAEGYSVSREKKESFPLTVTSAQKNPTAFYLCASTRQKNTEAFFGQGTRLTVV.

CDR3 bases: TGCGCCAGCAGCCAAGACTCCGGACAGCAAGCGGTTCATAACTATGGCTACACCTTC. Its protein is CASSQDSGQQAVHNYGYTF. The rearrangement joins TRBV4-1 to TRBJ1-2; the D gene is possibly TRBD1 (6 bases). CDR1 and CDR2 (germline): MGHRA, YSYEKL. V lost 0 bases to trimming and J lost 1 base, with 21 bases between them. The CDR3 runs 19 residues.

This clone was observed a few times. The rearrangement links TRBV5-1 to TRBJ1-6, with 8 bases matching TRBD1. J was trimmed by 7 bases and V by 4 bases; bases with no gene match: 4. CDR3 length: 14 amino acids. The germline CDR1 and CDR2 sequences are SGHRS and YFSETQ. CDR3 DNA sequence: TGCGCCAGCAGCCCCGGACAGGGAAATTCACCCCTCCACTTT. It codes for CASSPGQGNSPLHF. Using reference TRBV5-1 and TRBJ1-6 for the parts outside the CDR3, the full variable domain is KAGVTQTPRYLIKTRGQQVTLSCSPISGHRSVSWYQQTPGQGLQFLFEYFSETQRNKGNFPGRFSGRQFSNSRSEMNVSTLELGDSALYLCASSPGQGNSPLHFGNGTRLTVT.

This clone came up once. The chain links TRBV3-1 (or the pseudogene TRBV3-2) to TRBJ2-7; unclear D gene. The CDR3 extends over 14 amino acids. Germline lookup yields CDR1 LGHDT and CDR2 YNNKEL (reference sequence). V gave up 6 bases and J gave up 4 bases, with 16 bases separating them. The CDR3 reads CASRPSGANYEQYF. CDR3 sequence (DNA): TGTGCCAGCAGGCCTTCCGGAGCAAATTACGAGCAGTACTTC.

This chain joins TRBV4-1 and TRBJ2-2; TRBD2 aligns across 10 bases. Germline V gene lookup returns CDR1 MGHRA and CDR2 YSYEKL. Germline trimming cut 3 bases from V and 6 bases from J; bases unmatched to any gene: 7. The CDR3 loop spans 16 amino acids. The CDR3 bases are TGCGCCAGCAGCCATGAAGCGGGAGGGCCGGCCGGGGAGCTGTTTTTT. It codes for CASSHEAGGPAGELFF.

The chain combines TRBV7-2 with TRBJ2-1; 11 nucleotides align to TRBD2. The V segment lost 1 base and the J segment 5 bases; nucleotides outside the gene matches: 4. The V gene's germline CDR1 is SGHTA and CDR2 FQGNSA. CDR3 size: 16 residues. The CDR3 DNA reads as TGTGCCAGCAGCTTAGGGGGGACTAGCGGCAACAATGAGCAGTTCTTC. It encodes CASSLGGTSGNNEQFF.

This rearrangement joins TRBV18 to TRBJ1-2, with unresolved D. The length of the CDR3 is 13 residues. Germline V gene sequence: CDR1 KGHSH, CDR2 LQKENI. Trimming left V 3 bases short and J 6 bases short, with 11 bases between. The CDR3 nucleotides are TGTGCCAGCTCACCCCGACGGGAAAATGGCTACACCTTC. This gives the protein CASSPRRENGYTF.

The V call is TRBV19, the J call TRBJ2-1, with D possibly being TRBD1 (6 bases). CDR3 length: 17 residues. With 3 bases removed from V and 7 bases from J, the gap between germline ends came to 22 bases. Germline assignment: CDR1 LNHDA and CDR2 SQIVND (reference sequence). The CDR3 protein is CASSIRTTGWSSNEQFF. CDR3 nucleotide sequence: TGTGCCAGTAGTATTAGGACGACAGGTTGGTCATCAAATGAGCAGTTCTTC. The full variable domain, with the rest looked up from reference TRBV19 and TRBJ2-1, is DGGITQSPKYLFRKEGQNVTLSCEQNLNHDAMYWYRQDPGQGLRLIYYSQIVNDFQKGDIAEGYSVSREKKESFPLTVTSAQKNPTAFYLCASSIRTTGWSSNEQFFGPGTRLTVL.

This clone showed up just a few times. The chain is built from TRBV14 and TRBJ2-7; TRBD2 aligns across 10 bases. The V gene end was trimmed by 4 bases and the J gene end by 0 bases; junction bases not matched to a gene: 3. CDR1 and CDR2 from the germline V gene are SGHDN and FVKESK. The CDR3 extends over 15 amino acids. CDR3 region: CASSPGLASSYEQYF. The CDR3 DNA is TGTGCCAGCAGCCCGGGACTAGCGTCCTCCTACGAGCAGTACTTC. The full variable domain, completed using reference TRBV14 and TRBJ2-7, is EAGVTQFPSHSVIEKGQTVTLRCDPISGHDNLYWYRRVMGKEIKFLLHFVKESKQDESGMPNNRFLAERTGGTYSTLKVQPAELEDSGVYFCASSPGLASSYEQYFGPGTRLTVT.

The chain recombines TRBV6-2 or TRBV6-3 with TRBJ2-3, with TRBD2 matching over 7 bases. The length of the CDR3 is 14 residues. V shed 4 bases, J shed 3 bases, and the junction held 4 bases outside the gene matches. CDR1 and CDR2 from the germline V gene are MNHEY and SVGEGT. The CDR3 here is CASSFSGITDTQYF. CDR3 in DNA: TGTGCCAGCAGTTTCAGCGGGATAACAGATACGCAGTATTTT.

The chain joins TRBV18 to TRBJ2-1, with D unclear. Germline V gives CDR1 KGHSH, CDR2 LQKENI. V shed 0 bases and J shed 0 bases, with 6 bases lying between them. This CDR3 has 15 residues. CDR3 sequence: CASSPPAYSYNEQFF. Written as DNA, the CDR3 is TGTGCCAGCTCACCACCAGCGTACTCCTACAATGAGCAGTTCTTC.

Here the CDR3 DNA reads TGTGCCAGCAGCTTAGATCAGGGACAACTGAGGAATTCACCCCTCCACTTT. Translation gives CASSLDQGQLRNSPLHF. The chain has TRBV11-2 and TRBJ1-6, with D possibly matching TRBD1 (6 bases). CDR3 length equals 17 residues. V was clipped by 0 bases and J by 7 bases, with 16 bases between them. Germline lookup yields CDR1 SGHAT and CDR2 FQNNGV.